The 22 T cell receptor beta chains in this list originate from one sample, sequenced in a study of shared clonotypes between healthy human individuals. Method: immunoSEQ multiplex PCR; TCRdb's copy keeps in-frame clones and lacks some. The table shows some 740,000 clones, with 92% occurring only once. The naive CD8 population came from CD45RO-negative cells selected for CCR7, without terminally differentiated effector memory CD45RA+ cells. Sequencing was performed on naive CD8+ T cells sorted from blood. Receptors were obtained from a man between 25 and 39 years old in good health.

The chain links TRBV21-1 to TRBJ2-7; TRBD2 is taken as the D call from the table, unchecked against the DNA. TRBV21-1 is labeled a pseudogene. CDR3 length: 15 amino acids. The CDR3 sequence: CASSKYSGNSYEQYF. CDR3 DNA sequence: TGTGCCAGCAGCAAATATAGCGGAAACTCCTACGAGCAGTACTTC.

V is TRBV10-2 and J is TRBJ2-7; D is perhaps TRBD2 (6 bases). The CDR3 has 14 amino acids. Germline V gives CDR1 WSHSY, CDR2 SAAADI. V shed 1 base and J shed 2 bases, with 9 bases lying between them. CDR3 bases: TGCGCCAGCAGTGAGTTCCTAGCGACCTACGAGCAGTACTTC. The encoded protein is CASSEFLATYEQYF.

The chain couples TRBV5-6 to TRBJ2-7; no clear D. Germline V gives CDR1 SGHDT, CDR2 YYEEEE. The CDR3 length is 14 residues. V dropped 0 bases and J dropped 6 bases, with 13 bases sitting between them. For the CDR3, the DNA is TGTGCCAGCAGCTTGGGGGCAGGCTTGGGCGAGCAGTACTTC. The encoded protein is CASSLGAGLGEQYF. Looking up the rest from reference TRBV5-6 and TRBJ2-7 gives the full variable domain: DAGVTQSPTHLIKTRGQQVTLRCSPKSGHDTVSWYQQALGQGPQFIFQYYEEEERQRGNFPDRFSGHQFPNYSSELNVNALLLGDSALYLCASSLGAGLGEQYFGPGTRLTVT.

The chain uses TRBV7-2 and TRBJ2-1; D might be TRBD1 or TRBD2, each matching 5 bases. The CDR3 runs 13 residues. V lost 3 bases and J lost 9, with 12 bases in between. Germline CDR1 is SGHTA and CDR2 is FQGNSA. In DNA form, the CDR3 reads TGTGCCAGCAGCTTTGGGGGAATTCGTGAGCAGTTCTTC. Protein product: CASSFGGIREQFF.

The rearrangement links TRBV18 to TRBJ2-7; D is possibly TRBD1 (6 bases). V shed 3 bases and J shed 3 bases, with 15 bases lying between them. Germline V gene data show CDR1 as KGHSH and CDR2 as LQKENI. This CDR3 has 15 amino acids. This CDR3 reads CASSPGHTVNYEQYF. The CDR3 nucleotides read TGTGCCAGCTCACCGGGACATACCGTAAACTACGAGCAGTACTTC. The whole variable domain, filled in from reference TRBV18 and TRBJ2-7, reads NAGVMQNPRHLVRRRGQEARLRCSPMKGHSHVYWYRQLPEEGLKFMVYLQKENIIDESGMPKERFSAEFPKEGPSILRIQQVVRGDSAAYFCASSPGHTVNYEQYFGPGTRLTVT.

The chain uses TRBV7-9 and TRBJ1-1, with D uncertain. CDR1 is SEHNR and CDR2 is FQNEAQ in the germline V gene (reference sequence). CDR3 size: 16 residues. V was shortened by 5 bases and J by 6 bases, with 22 bases between the two germline ends. Here the CDR3 reads CASSRETGGVDAEAFF. CDR3 nucleotide sequence: TGTGCCAGCAGCCGGGAGACGGGCGGGGTGGACGCTGAAGCTTTCTTT.

This chain joins TRBV7-9 and TRBJ2-5, with a tentative D call TRBD1 (6 bases). Trimming shortened V by 5 bases and J by 0 bases, and 10 bases separated the two germline ends. CDR3 size: 14 residues. Germline lookup yields CDR1 SEHNR and CDR2 FQNEAQ (reference sequence). DNA of the CDR3: TGTGCCAGCAGCAAACGGGACAACCAAGAGACCCAGTACTTC. This sequence encodes CASSKRDNQETQYF.

V gene TRBV2 combines with J gene TRBJ2-5; D possibly matches TRBD1 or TRBD2 (5 bases each). The CDR3 loop spans 17 amino acids. CDR1 and CDR2 (germline): SNHLY, FYNNEI. V shed 5 bases and J shed 1 base, with 20 bases lying between them. CDR3 loop: CASSTESGPRVQETQYF. The CDR3 DNA reads TGTGCCAGCAGTACTGAATCGGGACCGCGTGTCCAAGAGACCCAGTACTTC. The complete variable domain, with remaining parts taken from reference TRBV2 and TRBJ2-5, reads EPEVTQTPSHQVTQMGQEVILRCVPISNHLYFYWYRQILGQKVEFLVSFYNNEISEKSEIFDDQFSVERPDGSNFTLKIRSTKLEDSAMYFCASSTESGPRVQETQYFGPGTRLLVL.

V is TRBV4-3 and J is TRBJ2-5; possibly TRBD1 or TRBD2 for D (6 bases each). The germline V gene encodes CDR1 LGHNA and CDR2 YSLEER. The CDR3 covers 16 residues. Trimming stripped 0 bases from V and 5 bases from J, with 16 bases between. The chain's CDR3 is CASSQDPGTGGETQYF. CDR3 sequence (DNA): TGCGCCAGCAGCCAAGATCCCGGGACCGGGGGCGAGACCCAGTACTTC.

J is TRBJ2-7 and V is TRBV27, with TRBD1 identical over 9 bases. V lost 6 bases and J lost 6; bases outside the gene matches: 15. CDR1 is MNHEY, CDR2 SMNVEV, per germline (reference sequence). The CDR3 loop spans 16 amino acids. CDR3 sequence (DNA): TGTGCCAGCAGCAATAACGCCGGGACAGGGTTCGGCGAGCAGTACTTC. It specifies CASSNNAGTGFGEQYF.

The chain carries TRBV27 and TRBJ2-5; 7 nucleotides match TRBD2. CDR1 is MNHEY, CDR2 SMNVEV, per germline (reference sequence). CDR3 length equals 15 residues. With V trimmed by 2 bases and J by 5 bases, 8 bases remained unmatched. The CDR3 loop is CASSLISGGWETQYF. CDR3 nucleotides: TGTGCCAGCAGTTTAATCTCGGGGGGTTGGGAGACCCAGTACTTC.

The chain joins TRBV29-1 to TRBJ1-1; 8 positions match TRBD1. The CDR3 length is 11 residues. Germline CDR1 reads SQVTM; CDR2 reads ANQGSEA. Losses at the gene ends were 3 bases for V and 11 bases for J; bases not matched to a gene: 5. CDR3 protein: CSVDHRGVAFF. The CDR3 DNA reads TGCAGCGTTGACCACAGGGGGGTGGCTTTCTTT.

J is TRBJ2-2 and V is TRBV7-9; TRBD2 aligns across 11 bases. The CDR3 sequence is 17 residues long. V shed 2 bases and J 3 bases; nucleotides not matched to a gene: 5. Germline CDR1 reads SEHNR; CDR2 reads FQNEAQ (reference sequence). CDR3 sequence: CASSLLAGGKHTGELFF. The DNA for the CDR3 is TGTGCCAGCAGCTTATTAGCGGGAGGGAAACACACCGGGGAGCTGTTTTTT.

The genes are TRBV7-9 and TRBJ2-7; 10 bases align to TRBD1. Germline V CDR1 and CDR2: SEHNR, FQNEAQ (reference sequence). V was pared by 3 bases and J by 5 bases, with 7 bases of the junction left unmatched. There are 15 residues in the CDR3. The CDR3 DNA follows: TGTGCCAGCAGCTTTAGGAGACAGGGGGCCGACGAGCAGTACTTC. It encodes CASSFRRQGADEQYF. The full variable domain, rest sourced from reference TRBV7-9 and TRBJ2-7, is DTGVSQNPRHKITKRGQNVTFRCDPISEHNRLYWYRQTLGQGPEFLTYFQNEAQLEKSRLLSDRFSAERPKGSFSTLEIQRTEQGDSAMYLCASSFRRQGADEQYFGPGTRLTVT.

CDR3 nucleotide sequence: TGTGCCAGCAGTATGACTAGCTTGGGTCGCGAGCAGTACTTC. It encodes CASSMTSLGREQYF. V usage is TRBV13 and J usage is TRBJ2-7, with 7 bases identical to TRBD2. The germline V gene encodes CDR1 PRHDT and CDR2 FYEKMQ (reference sequence). The CDR3 is 14 residues long. After removal of 6 bases from V and 6 bases from J, the junction contained 11 bases not matched to a gene.

The V call is TRBV27, the J call TRBJ2-7, with D tentatively TRBD2 (5 bases). Per germline, CDR1 MNHEY and CDR2 SMNVEV (reference sequence). This CDR3 contains 14 residues. The V end was cut by 2 bases, the J end by 5 bases, with 13 bases between. CDR3 sequence reads: CASSLRRRLDEQYF. Here the CDR3 DNA reads TGTGCCAGCAGTTTAAGGCGGAGGCTCGACGAGCAGTACTTC.

J is TRBJ2-7 and V is TRBV18, with 12 bases lining up with TRBD1. This CDR3 is 18 amino acids long. V was pared by 1 base and J by 4 bases, with 11 bases of the junction left unmatched. The germline V gene encodes CDR1 KGHSH and CDR2 LQKENI. The CDR3 coding sequence is TGTGCCAGCTCACCACGGGACAGGGGGCCTAAATACCCTTACGAGCAGTACTTC. Its translation: CASSPRDRGPKYPYEQYF.

The V call is TRBV7-9, the J call TRBJ2-6; D not resolved. CDR1 is SEHNR and CDR2 is FQNEAQ in the germline V gene (reference sequence). This CDR3 is built from 16 residues. The V end was cut by 0 bases, the J end by 0 bases, with 6 bases between. The CDR3 is CASSLAVVSGANVLTF. The CDR3 nucleotides are TGTGCCAGCAGCTTAGCGGTGGTCTCTGGGGCCAACGTCCTGACTTTC. Full variable domain (rest looked up from reference TRBV7-9 and TRBJ2-6): DTGVSQNPRHKITKRGQNVTFRCDPISEHNRLYWYRQTLGQGPEFLTYFQNEAQLEKSRLLSDRFSAERPKGSFSTLEIQRTEQGDSAMYLCASSLAVVSGANVLTFGAGSRLTVL.

This rearrangement joins TRBV7-9 to TRBJ2-3, with TRBD1 matching 10 bases. The germline gives CDR1 SEHNR, CDR2 FQNEAQ (reference sequence). The CDR3 totals 18 residues. V gave up 2 bases and J gave up 2 bases; unmatched junction bases: 10. This chain's CDR3 is CASSLRTGGMGHTDTQYF. The CDR3 nucleotides read TGTGCCAGCAGCTTACGGACAGGGGGGATGGGCCACACAGATACGCAGTATTTT.

This clone was detected ten times or more. At the DNA level, this CDR3 is encoded by other sequences in the same sample as well. The chain employs TRBV7-3 and TRBJ2-3; D gene uncertain. V lost 0 bases and J lost 2, with 6 bases in between. The CDR3 contains 14 residues. CDR1 and CDR2 (germline): SGHTA, FQGTGA. As DNA, the CDR3 is TGTGCCAGCAGCTTAACAGGGTCCACAGATACGCAGTATTTT. This gives the protein CASSLTGSTDTQYF.

The table lists this clone with a count of one. The chain has TRBV7-9 and TRBJ2-1, with 8 positions matching TRBD1. CDR1 is SEHNR, CDR2 FQNEAQ, per germline (reference sequence). Trimming at V came to 6 bases and at J to 6 bases, leaving 10 bases not matched to a gene. The CDR3 spans 15 residues. This CDR3 is CASSFGQGAVNEQFF. CDR3 coding DNA: TGTGCCAGCAGTTTTGGACAGGGCGCAGTCAATGAGCAGTTCTTC.

V is TRBV7-2 and J is TRBJ2-3; 9 positions match TRBD1. The CDR3 totals 16 residues. The J segment lost 4 bases and the V segment lost 5 bases, leaving 10 bases of the junction unmatched. CDR1 is SGHTA and CDR2 is FQGNSA in the germline V gene. The CDR3 here is CASSVPRDRDSDTQYF. CDR3 coding DNA: TGTGCCAGCAGCGTCCCCCGGGACAGGGATTCAGATACGCAGTATTTT.